What follows is one T cell receptor (beta chain) and its context. The repertoire was sequenced with immunoSEQ multiplex PCR; TCRdb's copy has only in-frame clones and lacks some. This sample has some 30,000 clones, with roughly 87% found just once. The source of the sample is a study of OX40 agonist ivuxolimab in advanced cancers. Systemic immunosuppression or a history of autoimmune disease excluded patients. The V end lost 10 bases, the J end lost 6 bases, and 10 bases lay between the germline ends. Germline V CDR1 and CDR2: SNHLY, FYNNEI. CDR3 size: 11 residues. The TCR originated in an adult with an advanced solid tumor such as melanoma, head and neck, liver or kidney cancer. The material sequenced was CD4+ or CD8+ T cells sorted from blood, taken in a trial of the OX40 agonist ivuxolimab. The rearrangement links TRBV2 to TRBJ2-1; D not certain. The CDR3 loop reads CATRYANEQFF. CDR3 DNA sequence: TGTGCCACCCGTTACGCCAATGAGCAGTTCTTC. Full variable domain (outside the CDR3, taken from reference TRBV2 and TRBJ2-1): EPEVTQTPSHQVTQMGQEVILRCVPISNHLYFYWYRQILGQKVEFLVSFYNNEISEKSEIFDDQFSVERPDGSNFTLKIRSTKLEDSAMYFCATRYANEQFFGPGTRLTVL.